This T cell receptor (beta chain) was found in a study of blood T cells in healthy people across ages. Using a J-beta primer mix together with a sample-barcoded 5' primer, a second PCR was run for about 6 to 11 cycles. Via MiXCR, TCRdb re-called the 5' RACE reads, giving one row per CDR3 protein. The data contain hundreds of thousands of distinct CDR3 sequences, roughly a quarter of them seen just once; the ten biggest clones take up around 29%. Sequencing was carried out using blood. This sequence originates from a woman in her seventies in good health.

The CDR3 here is CASSADLNTEAFF. The CDR3 nucleotides are TGTGCCAGCAGTGCGGACTTGAACACTGAAGCTTTCTTT. The J gene is TRBJ1-1, the V gene TRBV12-3 or TRBV12-4, with no clear D. The CDR3 has 13 amino acids. V gave up 5 bases and J gave up 0 bases, with 7 bases separating them.